This T cell receptor (beta chain) appears in the sequencing data of a study of T-cell memory formation after mild COVID-19. The CDR3 extends over 17 amino acids. Trimming removed 0 bases at V and 1 base at J, with 15 bases between. Germline values: CDR1 MGHRA, CDR2 YSYEKL. Each CDR3 protein is one row after TCRdb ran MiXCR on the 5' RACE reads. The repertoire holds around 310,000 distinct CDR3 sequences, with around a fifth as singletons. This clonotype was recorded at least ten times. Its antigen is not known. General study results and limits: There were some responding clones in pre-infection memory, which suggested that cross-reactive memory had joined.

The V call is TRBV4-1, the J call TRBJ1-1; a weak D match, TRBD1 (6 bases). Sequencing used PBMCs or a T cell subset sorted from them (not recorded which). The sequence came from a man between 18 and 29 years old who had mild COVID-19 (a few samples of this study predate the infection). Cell type and time point are not known. The DNA of the CDR3 is TGCGCCAGCAGCCAAGAGGCGCCCGGGGGGCGGAACACTGAAGCTTTCTTT. The encoded protein is CASSQEAPGGRNTEAFF.